This TCR beta chain was obtained from a study of T cells after somatic rescue of genetic block. The table came from immunoSEQ multiplex PCR; TCRdb's copy has only in-frame clones and leaves some out. The sample holds more than 9,500 clones, over 65% seen once. After removal of 6 bases from V and 4 bases from J, the junction contained 11 bases not matched to a gene. Germline values: CDR1 MNHEY, CDR2 SMNVEV (reference sequence). The CDR3 spans 15 residues. This clone was seen more than once but under ten times. The sequence was obtained from a boy aged 5-17 years. This rearrangement joins TRBV27 to TRBJ1-2, with TRBD1 matching 7 bases. Material: peripheral blood mononuclear cells (PBMCs). Here the CDR3 reads CASRDSTGRTYGYTF. The CDR3 DNA reads as TGTGCCAGCAGGGACTCGACAGGGCGCACCTATGGCTACACCTTC.